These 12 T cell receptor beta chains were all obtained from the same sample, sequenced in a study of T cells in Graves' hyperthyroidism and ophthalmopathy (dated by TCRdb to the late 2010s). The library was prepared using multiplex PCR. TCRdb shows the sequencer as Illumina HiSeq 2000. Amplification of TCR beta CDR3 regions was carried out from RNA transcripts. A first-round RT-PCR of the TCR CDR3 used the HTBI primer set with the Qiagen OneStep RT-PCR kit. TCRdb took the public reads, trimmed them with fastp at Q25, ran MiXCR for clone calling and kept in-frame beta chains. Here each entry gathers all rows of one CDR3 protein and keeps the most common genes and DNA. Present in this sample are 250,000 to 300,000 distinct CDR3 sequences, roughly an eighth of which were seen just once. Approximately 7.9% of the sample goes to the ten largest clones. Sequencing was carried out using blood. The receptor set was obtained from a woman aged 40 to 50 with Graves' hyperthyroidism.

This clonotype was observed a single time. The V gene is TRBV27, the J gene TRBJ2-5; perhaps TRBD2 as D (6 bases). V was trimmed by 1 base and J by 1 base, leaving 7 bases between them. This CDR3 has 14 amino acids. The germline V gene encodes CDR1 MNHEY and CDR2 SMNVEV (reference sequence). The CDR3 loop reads CASSLLGGQETQYF. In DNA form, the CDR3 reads TGTGCCAGCAGTTTATTGGGGGGCCAAGAGACCCAGTACTTC.

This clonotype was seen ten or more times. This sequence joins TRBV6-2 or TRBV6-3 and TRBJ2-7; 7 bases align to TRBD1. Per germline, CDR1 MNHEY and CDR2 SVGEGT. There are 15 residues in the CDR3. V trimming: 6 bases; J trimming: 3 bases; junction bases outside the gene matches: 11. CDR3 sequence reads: CASSYGQDGGYEQYF. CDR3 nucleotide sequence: TGTGCCAGCAGCTATGGACAGGATGGAGGCTACGAGCAGTACTTC.

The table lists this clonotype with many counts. CDR3 bases: TGTGCCAGCAGTGGAGGGGAATTAGCGGGAATGGATGAGCAGTTCTTC. Its translation: CASSGGELAGMDEQFF. The J gene is TRBJ2-1, the V gene TRBV11-3; 8 nucleotides align to TRBD2. J lost 8 bases, V lost 6 bases, and 15 bases had no gene match. The CDR3 has 16 residues. Germline lookup yields CDR1 SGHNT and CDR2 YENEEA.

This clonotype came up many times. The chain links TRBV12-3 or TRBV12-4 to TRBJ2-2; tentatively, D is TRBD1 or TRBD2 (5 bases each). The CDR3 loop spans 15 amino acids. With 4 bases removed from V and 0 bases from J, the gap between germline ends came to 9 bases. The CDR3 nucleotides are TGTGCCAGCAGTTACGGGGACGCGAACACCGGGGAGCTGTTTTTT. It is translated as CASSYGDANTGELFF.

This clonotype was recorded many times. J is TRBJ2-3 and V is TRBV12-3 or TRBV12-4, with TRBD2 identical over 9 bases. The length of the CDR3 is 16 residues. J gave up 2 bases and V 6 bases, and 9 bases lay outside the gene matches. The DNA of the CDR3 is TGTGCCAGCAGCCGGGTAGCGGGAGTTAACACAGATACGCAGTATTTT. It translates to CASSRVAGVNTDTQYF.

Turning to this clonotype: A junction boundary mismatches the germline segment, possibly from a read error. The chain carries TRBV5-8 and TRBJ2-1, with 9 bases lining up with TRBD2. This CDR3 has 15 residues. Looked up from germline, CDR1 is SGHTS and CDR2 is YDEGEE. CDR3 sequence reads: CASSFSPSGKNEQFF. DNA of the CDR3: TGCGCCAGCAGCTTTAGTCCTAGCGGGAAAAATGAGCAGTTCTTC.

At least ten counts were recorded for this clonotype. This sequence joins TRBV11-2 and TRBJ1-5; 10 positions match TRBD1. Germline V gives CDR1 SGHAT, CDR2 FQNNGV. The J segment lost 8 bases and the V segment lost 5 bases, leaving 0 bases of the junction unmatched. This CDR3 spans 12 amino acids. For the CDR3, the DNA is TGTGCCAGCAGCGGACAGGGGGAGCCCCAGCATTTT. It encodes CASSGQGEPQHF.

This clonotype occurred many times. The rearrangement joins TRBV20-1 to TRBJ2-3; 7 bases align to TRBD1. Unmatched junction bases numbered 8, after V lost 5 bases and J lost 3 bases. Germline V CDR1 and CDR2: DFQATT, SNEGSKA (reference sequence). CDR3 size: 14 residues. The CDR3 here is CSAADRTGTDTQYF. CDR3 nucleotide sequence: TGCAGTGCTGCGGACAGGACCGGGACAGATACGCAGTATTTT.

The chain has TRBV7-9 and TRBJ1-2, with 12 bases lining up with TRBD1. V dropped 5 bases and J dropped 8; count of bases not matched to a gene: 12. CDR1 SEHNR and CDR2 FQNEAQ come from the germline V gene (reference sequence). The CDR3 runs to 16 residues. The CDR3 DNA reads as TGTGCCAGCAGCGCGGCCCGGGGACAGGGGGCAAGAGGCTACACCTTC. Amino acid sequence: CASSAARGQGARGYTF.

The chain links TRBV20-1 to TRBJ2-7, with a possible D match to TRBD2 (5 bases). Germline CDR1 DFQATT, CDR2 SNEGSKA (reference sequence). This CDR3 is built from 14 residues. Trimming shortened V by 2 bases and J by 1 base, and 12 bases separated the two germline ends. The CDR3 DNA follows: TGCAGTGCTAGAAAGGACTCCTTATCCTACGAGCAGTACTTC. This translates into CSARKDSLSYEQYF.

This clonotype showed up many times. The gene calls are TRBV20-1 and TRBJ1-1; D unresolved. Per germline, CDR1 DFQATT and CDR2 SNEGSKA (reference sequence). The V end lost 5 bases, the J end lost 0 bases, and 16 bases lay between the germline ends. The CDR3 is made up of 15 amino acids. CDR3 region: CSAFPRGVVNTEAFF. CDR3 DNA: TGCAGTGCTTTCCCCCGGGGAGTGGTGAACACTGAAGCTTTCTTT.

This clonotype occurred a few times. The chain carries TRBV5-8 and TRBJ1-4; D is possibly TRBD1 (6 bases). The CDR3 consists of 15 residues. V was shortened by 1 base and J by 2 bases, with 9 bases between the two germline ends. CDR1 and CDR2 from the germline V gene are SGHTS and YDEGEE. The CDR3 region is CASSLMGATNEKLFF. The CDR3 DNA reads TGTGCCAGCAGCTTGATGGGGGCGACTAATGAAAAACTGTTTTTT.